This record looks at one T cell receptor (beta chain) sequence and its context. The data were taken from a study of blood T cell repertoires in COVID-19. Study-wide background: Acute-phase and convalescent COVID-19 samples originated in the United States, Italy and Spain.

Profiling relied on immunoSEQ multiplex PCR, and the TCRdb table lists in-frame clones only, not all of them. This table holds 250,000 to 350,000 clones, 88% found once. With 4 bases removed from V and 7 bases from J, the gap between germline ends came to 16 bases. The germline V gene encodes CDR1 LNHDA and CDR2 SQIVND (reference sequence). The CDR3 covers 15 residues. The specimen was peripheral blood. The clonotype was recovered from a man younger than 35 with active or convalescent COVID-19. V and J are TRBV19 and TRBJ1-4; the D gene is possibly TRBD1 (5 bases). The CDR3 spells CASSRVTDSTEKLFF. The CDR3 nucleotides read TGTGCCAGTAGTAGGGTGACAGACTCTACTGAAAAACTGTTTTTT.